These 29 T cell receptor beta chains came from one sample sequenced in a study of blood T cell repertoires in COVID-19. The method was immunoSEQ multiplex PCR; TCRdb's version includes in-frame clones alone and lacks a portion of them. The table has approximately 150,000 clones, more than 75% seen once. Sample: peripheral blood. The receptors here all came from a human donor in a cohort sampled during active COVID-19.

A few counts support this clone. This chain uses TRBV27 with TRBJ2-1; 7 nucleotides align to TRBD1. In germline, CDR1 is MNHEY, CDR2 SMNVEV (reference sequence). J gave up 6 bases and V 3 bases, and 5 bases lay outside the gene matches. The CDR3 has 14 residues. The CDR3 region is CASSFGRGINEQFF. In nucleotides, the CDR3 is TGTGCCAGCAGTTTTGGCAGGGGGATCAATGAGCAGTTCTTC.

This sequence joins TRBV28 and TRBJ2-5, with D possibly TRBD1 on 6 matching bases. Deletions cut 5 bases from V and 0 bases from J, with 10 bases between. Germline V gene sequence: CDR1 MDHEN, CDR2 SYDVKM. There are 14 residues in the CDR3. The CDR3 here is CASSERQDQETQYF. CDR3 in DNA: TGTGCCAGCAGTGAACGACAGGACCAAGAGACCCAGTACTTC.

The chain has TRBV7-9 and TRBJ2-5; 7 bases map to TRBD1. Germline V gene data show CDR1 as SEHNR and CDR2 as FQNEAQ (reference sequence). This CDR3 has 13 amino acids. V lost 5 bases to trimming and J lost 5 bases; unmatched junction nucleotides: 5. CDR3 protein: CASSQDRVETQYF. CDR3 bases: TGTGCCAGCAGCCAAGACAGGGTGGAGACCCAGTACTTC.

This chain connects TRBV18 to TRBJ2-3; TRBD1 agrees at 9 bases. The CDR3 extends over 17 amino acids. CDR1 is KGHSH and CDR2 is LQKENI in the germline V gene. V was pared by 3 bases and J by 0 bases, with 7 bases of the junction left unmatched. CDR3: CASSPYTGTGSTDTQYF. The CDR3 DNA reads TGTGCCAGCTCACCGTACACCGGGACAGGGAGCACAGATACGCAGTATTTT.

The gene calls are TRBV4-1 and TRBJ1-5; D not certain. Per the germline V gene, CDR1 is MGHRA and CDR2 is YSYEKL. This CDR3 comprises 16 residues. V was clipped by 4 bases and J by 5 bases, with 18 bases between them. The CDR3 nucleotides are TGCGCCAGCAGCCCCCGGAGGGCAGGTGGGGATCAGCCCCAGCATTTT. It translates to CASSPRRAGGDQPQHF.

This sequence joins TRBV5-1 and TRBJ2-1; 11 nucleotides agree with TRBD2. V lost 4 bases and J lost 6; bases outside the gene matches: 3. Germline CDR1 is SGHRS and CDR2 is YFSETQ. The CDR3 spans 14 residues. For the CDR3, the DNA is TGCGCCAGCAGCCCAGGACTAGCGGGCAATGAGCAGTTCTTC. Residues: CASSPGLAGNEQFF. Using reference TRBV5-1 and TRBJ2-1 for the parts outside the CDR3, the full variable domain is KAGVTQTPRYLIKTRGQQVTLSCSPISGHRSVSWYQQTPGQGLQFLFEYFSETQRNKGNFPGRFSGRQFSNSRSEMNVSTLELGDSALYLCASSPGLAGNEQFFGPGTRLTVL.

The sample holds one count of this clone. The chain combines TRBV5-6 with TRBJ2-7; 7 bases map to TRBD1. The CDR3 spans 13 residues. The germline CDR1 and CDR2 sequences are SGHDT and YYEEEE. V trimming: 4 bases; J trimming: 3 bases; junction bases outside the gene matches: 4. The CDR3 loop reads CASSLSGGYEQYF. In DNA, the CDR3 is TGTGCCAGCAGCCTCTCAGGGGGCTACGAGCAGTACTTC.

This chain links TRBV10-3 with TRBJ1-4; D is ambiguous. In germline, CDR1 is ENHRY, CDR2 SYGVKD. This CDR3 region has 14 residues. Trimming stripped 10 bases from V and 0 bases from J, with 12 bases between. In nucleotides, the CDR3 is TGTGCCACCCAGGAGCGGTCAACTAATGAAAAACTGTTTTTT. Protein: CATQERSTNEKLFF.

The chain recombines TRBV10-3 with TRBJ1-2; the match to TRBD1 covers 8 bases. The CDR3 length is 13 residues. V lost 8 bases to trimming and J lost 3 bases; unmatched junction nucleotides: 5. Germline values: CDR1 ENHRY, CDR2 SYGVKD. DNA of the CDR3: TGTGCCATCGGCGGACAGGGCGACTATGGCTACACCTTC. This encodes CAIGGQGDYGYTF.

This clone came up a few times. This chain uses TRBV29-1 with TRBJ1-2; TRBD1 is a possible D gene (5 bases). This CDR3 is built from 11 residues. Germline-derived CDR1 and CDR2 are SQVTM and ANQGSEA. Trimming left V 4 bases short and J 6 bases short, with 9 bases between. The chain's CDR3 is CSVVTVDGYTF. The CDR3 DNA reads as TGCAGCGTTGTGACAGTGGATGGCTACACCTTC.

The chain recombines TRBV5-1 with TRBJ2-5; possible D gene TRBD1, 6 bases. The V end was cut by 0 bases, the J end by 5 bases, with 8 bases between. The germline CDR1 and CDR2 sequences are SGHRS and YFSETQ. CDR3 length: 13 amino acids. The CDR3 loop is CASSLGQGETQYF. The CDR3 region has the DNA TGCGCCAGCAGCTTGGGGCAGGGGGAGACCCAGTACTTC.

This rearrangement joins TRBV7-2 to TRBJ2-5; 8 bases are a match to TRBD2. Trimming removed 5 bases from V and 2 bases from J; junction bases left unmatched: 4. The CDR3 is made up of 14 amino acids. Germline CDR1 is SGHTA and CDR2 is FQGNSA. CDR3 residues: CASSIKRGQETQYF. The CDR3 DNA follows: TGTGCCAGCAGCATTAAGCGGGGGCAAGAGACCCAGTACTTC. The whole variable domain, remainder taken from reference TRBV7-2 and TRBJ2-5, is GAGVSQSPSNKVTEKGKDVELRCDPISGHTALYWYRQSLGQGLEFLIYFQGNSAPDKSGLPSDRFSAERTGGSVSTLTIQRTQQEDSAVYLCASSIKRGQETQYFGPGTRLLVL.

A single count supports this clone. CDR3 DNA: TGTGCCAGCAGCAAGACTCGGGGGCTGTTTTTT. Translated: CASSKTRGLFF. The chain employs TRBV28 and TRBJ1-4; D possibly corresponds to TRBD1 (5 bases). The CDR3 runs 11 residues. Germline V CDR1 and CDR2: MDHEN, SYDVKM. The V gene lost 6 bases and the J gene lost 14 bases, with 13 bases spanning the gap. The full variable domain, in which reference TRBV28 and TRBJ1-4 provide the parts outside the CDR3, is DVKVTQSSRYLVKRTGEKVFLECVQDMDHENMFWYRQDPGLGLRLIYFSYDVKMKEKGDIPEGYSVSREKKERFSLILESASTNQTSMYLCASSKTRGLFFGSGTQLSVL.

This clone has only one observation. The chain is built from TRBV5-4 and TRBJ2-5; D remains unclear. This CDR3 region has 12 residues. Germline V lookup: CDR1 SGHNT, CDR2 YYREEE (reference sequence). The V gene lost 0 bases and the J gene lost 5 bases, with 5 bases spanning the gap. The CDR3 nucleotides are TGTGCCAGCAGCTTGGATAGTGAGACCCAGTACTTC. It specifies CASSLDSETQYF.

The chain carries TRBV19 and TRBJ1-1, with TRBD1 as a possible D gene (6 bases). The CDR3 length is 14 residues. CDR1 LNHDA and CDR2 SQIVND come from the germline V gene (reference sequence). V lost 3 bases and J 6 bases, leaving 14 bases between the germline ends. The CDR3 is CASSMGAGAPEAFF. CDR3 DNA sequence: TGTGCCAGTAGTATGGGGGCTGGGGCCCCTGAAGCTTTCTTT.

The CDR3 coding sequence is TGTGCCAGCAGCTGGACAGGGAGCCTAGGTGCAGCTTTCTTT. This encodes CASSWTGSLGAAFF. The chain is built from TRBV2 and TRBJ1-1, with 8 bases aligning to TRBD1. The J segment lost 10 bases and the V segment lost 6 bases, leaving 13 bases of the junction unmatched. Germline V lookup: CDR1 SNHLY, CDR2 FYNNEI. The CDR3 totals 14 residues.

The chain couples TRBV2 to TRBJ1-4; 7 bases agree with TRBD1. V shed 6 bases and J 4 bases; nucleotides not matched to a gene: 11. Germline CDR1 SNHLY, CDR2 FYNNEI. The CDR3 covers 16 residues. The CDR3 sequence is CASRERSTGLNEKLFF. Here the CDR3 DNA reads TGTGCCAGCAGGGAGAGGTCGACAGGGCTTAATGAAAAACTGTTTTTT.

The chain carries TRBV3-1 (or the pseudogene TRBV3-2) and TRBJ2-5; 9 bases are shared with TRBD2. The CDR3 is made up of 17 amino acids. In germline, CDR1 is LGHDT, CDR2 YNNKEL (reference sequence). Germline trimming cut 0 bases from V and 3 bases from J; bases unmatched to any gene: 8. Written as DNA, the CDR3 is TGTGCCAGCAGCCAAGAGCGGGGGGGTGACTTCAAAGAGACCCAGTACTTC. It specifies CASSQERGGDFKETQYF.

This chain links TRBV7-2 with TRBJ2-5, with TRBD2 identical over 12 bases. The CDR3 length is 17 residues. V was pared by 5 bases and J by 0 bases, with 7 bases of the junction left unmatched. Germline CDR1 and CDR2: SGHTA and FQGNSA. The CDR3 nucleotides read TGTGCCAGCAGCGAGGGACTAGCGGGCCCGTACCAAGAGACCCAGTACTTC. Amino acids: CASSEGLAGPYQETQYF.

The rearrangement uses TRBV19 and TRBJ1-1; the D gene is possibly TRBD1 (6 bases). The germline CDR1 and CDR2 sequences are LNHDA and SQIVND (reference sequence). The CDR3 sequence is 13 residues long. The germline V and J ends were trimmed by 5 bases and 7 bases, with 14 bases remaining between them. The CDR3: CASSSWTANEAFF. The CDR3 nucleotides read TGTGCCAGTAGTTCCTGGACAGCCAATGAAGCTTTCTTT.

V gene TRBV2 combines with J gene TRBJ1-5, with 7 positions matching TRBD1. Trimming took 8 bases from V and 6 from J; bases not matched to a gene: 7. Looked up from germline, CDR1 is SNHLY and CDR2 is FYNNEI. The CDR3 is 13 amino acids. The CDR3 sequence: CASAQGMSQPQHF. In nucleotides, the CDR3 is TGTGCCAGCGCACAGGGGATGTCTCAGCCCCAGCATTTT. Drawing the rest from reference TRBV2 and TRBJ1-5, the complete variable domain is EPEVTQTPSHQVTQMGQEVILRCVPISNHLYFYWYRQILGQKVEFLVSFYNNEISEKSEIFDDQFSVERPDGSNFTLKIRSTKLEDSAMYFCASAQGMSQPQHFGDGTRLSIL.

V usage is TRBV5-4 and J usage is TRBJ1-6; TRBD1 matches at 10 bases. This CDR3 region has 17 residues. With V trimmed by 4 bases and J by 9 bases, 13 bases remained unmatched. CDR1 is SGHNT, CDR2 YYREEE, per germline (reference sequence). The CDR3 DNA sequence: TGTGCCAGCAGCCCGAGGGTACCGGGACAGGGGAGTTCACCCCTCCACTTT. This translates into CASSPRVPGQGSSPLHF.

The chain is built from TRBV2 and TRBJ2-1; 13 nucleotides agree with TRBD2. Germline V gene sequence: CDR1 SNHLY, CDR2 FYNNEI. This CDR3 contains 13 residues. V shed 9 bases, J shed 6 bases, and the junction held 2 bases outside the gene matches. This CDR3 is CASWTSGSNEQFF. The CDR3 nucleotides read TGTGCCAGTTGGACTAGCGGGAGCAATGAGCAGTTCTTC.

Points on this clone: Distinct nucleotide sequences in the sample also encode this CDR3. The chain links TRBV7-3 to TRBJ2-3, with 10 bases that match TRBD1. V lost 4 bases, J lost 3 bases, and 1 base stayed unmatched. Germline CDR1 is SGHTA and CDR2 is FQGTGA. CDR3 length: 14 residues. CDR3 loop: CASSSGQGTDTQYF. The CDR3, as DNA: TGTGCCAGCAGCTCGGGACAGGGGACAGATACGCAGTATTTT. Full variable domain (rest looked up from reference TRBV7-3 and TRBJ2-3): GAGVSQTPSNKVTEKGKYVELRCDPISGHTALYWYRQSLGQGPEFLIYFQGTGAADDSGLPNDRFFAVRPEGSVSTLKIQRTERGDSAVYLCASSSGQGTDTQYFGPGTRLTVL.

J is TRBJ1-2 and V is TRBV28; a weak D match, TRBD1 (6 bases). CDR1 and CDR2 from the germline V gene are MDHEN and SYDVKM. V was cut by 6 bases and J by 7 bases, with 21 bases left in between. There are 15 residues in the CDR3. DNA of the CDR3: TGTGCCAGCAGCTATGGGACACCTAGAGAAGGTGGCTACACCTTC. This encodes CASSYGTPREGGYTF.

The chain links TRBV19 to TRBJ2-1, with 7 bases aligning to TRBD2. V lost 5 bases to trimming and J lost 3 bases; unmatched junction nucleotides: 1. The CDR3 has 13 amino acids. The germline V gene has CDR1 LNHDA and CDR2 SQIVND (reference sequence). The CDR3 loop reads CASSGTNYNEQFF. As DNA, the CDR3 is TGTGCCAGTAGTGGGACTAACTACAATGAGCAGTTCTTC.

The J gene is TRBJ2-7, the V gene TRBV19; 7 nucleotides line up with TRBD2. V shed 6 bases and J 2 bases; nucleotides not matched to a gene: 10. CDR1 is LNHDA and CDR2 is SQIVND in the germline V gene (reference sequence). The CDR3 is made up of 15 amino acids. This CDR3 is CASRIRGGGTYEQYF. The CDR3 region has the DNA TGTGCCAGTAGGATCCGCGGGGGAGGAACCTACGAGCAGTACTTC. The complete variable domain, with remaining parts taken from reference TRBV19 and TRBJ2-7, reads DGGITQSPKYLFRKEGQNVTLSCEQNLNHDAMYWYRQDPGQGLRLIYYSQIVNDFQKGDIAEGYSVSREKKESFPLTVTSAQKNPTAFYLCASRIRGGGTYEQYFGPGTRLTVT.

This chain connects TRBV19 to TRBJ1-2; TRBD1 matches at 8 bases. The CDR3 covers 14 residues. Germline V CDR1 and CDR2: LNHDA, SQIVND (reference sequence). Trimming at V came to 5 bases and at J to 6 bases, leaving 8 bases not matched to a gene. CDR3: CASSPQGARNGYTF. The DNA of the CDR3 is TGTGCCAGTAGTCCTCAGGGGGCGCGGAATGGCTACACCTTC.

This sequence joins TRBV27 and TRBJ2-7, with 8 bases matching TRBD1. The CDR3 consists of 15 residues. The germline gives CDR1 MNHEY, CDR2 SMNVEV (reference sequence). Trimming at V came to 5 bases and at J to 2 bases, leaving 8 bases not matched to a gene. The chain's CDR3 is CASSPRQGLPYEQYV. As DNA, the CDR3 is TGTGCCAGCAGTCCCCGACAGGGGCTCCCCTACGAGCAGTACGTC.